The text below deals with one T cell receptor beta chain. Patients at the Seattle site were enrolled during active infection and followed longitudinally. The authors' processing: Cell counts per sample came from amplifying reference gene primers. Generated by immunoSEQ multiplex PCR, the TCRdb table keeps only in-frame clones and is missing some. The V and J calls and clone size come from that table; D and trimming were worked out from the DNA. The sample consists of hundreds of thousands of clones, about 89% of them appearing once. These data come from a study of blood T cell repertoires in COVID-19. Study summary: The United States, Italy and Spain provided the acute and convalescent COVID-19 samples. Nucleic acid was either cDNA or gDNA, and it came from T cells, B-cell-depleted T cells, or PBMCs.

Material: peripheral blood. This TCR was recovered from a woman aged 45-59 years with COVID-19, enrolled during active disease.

This CDR3 reads CASSTQNEQYF. For the CDR3, the DNA is TGTGCCAGCAGCACTCAAAACGAGCAGTACTTC. This chain connects TRBV6-2 or TRBV6-3 to TRBJ2-7; no firm D call. This CDR3 has 11 amino acids. CDR1 is MNHEY and CDR2 is SVGEGT in the germline V gene. Trimming took off 6 bases at V and 5 bases at J, with 8 bases between the two ends.